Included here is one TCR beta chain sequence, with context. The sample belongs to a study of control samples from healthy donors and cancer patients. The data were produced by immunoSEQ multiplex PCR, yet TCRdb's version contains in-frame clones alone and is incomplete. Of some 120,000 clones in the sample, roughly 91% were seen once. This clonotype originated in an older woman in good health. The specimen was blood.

The CDR3 spells CASRTRGATEAFF. The CDR3 bases are TGTGCCAGCAGGACTAGGGGAGCCACTGAAGCTTTCTTT. The rearrangement links TRBV5-6 to TRBJ1-1; possibly TRBD1 for D (5 bases). Germline lookup yields CDR1 SGHDT and CDR2 YYEEEE. Trimming took off 5 bases at V and 4 bases at J, with 12 bases between the two ends. The CDR3 runs to 13 residues.